The sequence of this T cell receptor beta chain was determined in a study of T cells in Graves' hyperthyroidism and ophthalmopathy. The CDR3 extends over 16 amino acids. Trimming cost V 5 bases and J 2 bases; bases outside gene matches: 9. There are many counts of this clonotype. Researchers took RNA transcripts and amplified the TCR beta CDR3 regions from them. Carried out on the TCR CDR3, a first-round RT-PCR used the HTBI primer set. TCRdb recomputed calls from the multiplex PCR reads with MiXCR, one row per CDR3 protein. Of 400,000 to 600,000 distinct CDR3 sequences detected, around 20% appear once; the ten largest clones hold around 27%.

The sample consisted of blood. The chain joins TRBV12-3 or TRBV12-4 to TRBJ1-5; TRBD1 matches at 7 bases. The sequence was obtained from a young man with Graves' hyperthyroidism. This CDR3 is CASSTRTGMGNQPQHF. CDR3 in DNA: TGTGCCAGCAGTACCCGGACAGGTATGGGCAATCAGCCCCAGCATTTT.